Given below is one TCR beta chain in context. V lost 3 bases and J 5 bases, leaving 13 bases between the germline ends. The CDR3 spans 14 residues. CDR1 is SEHNR, CDR2 FQNEAQ, per germline (reference sequence). The sample comes from a study of blood T cell repertoires in COVID-19. Turning to the study itself: Material from acute and convalescent COVID-19 was sourced from the United States, Italy and Spain. The analysed material was cDNA or gDNA that came from T cells, B-cell-depleted T cells, or PBMCs.

This table comes from immunoSEQ multiplex PCR, and its TCRdb copy is limited to in-frame clones, with some not included. There are roughly 200,000 clones in the sample; around 87% occur only once, and roughly 3% lies in the top ten. The receptor was derived from a man aged 60 to 69 with acute or convalescent COVID-19. The chain employs TRBV7-9 and TRBJ2-5; D may be TRBD2 (6 bases). What was sequenced was peripheral blood. The CDR3 DNA reads TGTGCCAGCAGCTTCCTCCGGGGGTGGGAGACCCAGTACTTC. This sequence encodes CASSFLRGWETQYF.